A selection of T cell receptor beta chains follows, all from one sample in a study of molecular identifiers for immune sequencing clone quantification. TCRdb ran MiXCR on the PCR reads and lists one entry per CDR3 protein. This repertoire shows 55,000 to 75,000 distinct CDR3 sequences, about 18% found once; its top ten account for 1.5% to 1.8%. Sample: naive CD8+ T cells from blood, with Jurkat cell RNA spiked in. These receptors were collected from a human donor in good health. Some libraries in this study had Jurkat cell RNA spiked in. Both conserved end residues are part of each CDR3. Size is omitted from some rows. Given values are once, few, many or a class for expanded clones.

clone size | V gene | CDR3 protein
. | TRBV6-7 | CASMFLLSYEQYF
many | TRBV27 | CASSLLGSQPQHF
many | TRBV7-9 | CASSSGSGTENYEQYF
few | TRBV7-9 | CASSPLGEGGAGEQYF
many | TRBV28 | CASSLFRGGGYEQYF
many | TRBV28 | CASINRDGGANVLTF
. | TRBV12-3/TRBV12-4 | CASRAPGSGEQYF
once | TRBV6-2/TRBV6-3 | CASTWDRDSGCTIYF
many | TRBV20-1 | CSARALDSPSMGWTF
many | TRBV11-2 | CASSLISSGSRGSYEQYF
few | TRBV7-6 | CANSLGSTGELFF
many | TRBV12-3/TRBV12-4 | CASNTGTSHDNEQFF
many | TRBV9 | CASSVEGRKNEKLFF
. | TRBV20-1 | CSARDFGEDPYEQYF
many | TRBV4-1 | CASSSREGGEQFF